These T cell receptor beta chains were read from a single sample in a study of T-cell memory formation after mild COVID-19. Each CDR3 protein gets one entry after TCRdb re-called the 5' RACE reads with MiXCR. The sample has around 310,000 distinct CDR3 sequences, over 11% seen once. Sequenced: PBMCs or a T cell subset sorted from them (not recorded which). The source is a man aged 18 to 30 who had mild COVID-19 (a few samples of this study predate the infection). Cell type and time point are not known. Both conserved end residues are part of each CDR3. The D gene is left open where the match is weak. Expanded clones get a size class; other rows say once, few or many, or leave the size out.

few	TRBV12-5	TRBJ1-2	-	TGTGCTAGTGGCCCTGGCGGGGGAGGTGGGTATGGCTACACCTTC	CASGPGGGGGYGYTF
-	TRBV3-1	TRBJ2-5	-	TGTGCCAGCAGCCAAAATGTCGAGACCCAGTACTTC	CASSQNVETQYF
many	TRBV7-9	TRBJ2-4	-	TGTGCCAGCAGCTTAGTCAGGGATGCCAAAAACATTCAGTACTTC	CASSLVRDAKNIQYF
-	TRBV12-5	TRBJ2-7	TRBD1	TGTGCTAGTGGTCTTCCCAGTGGGACAGCTCTTTACGAGCAGTACTTC	CASGLPSGTALYEQYF
-	TRBV7-9	TRBJ2-4	-	TGTGCCAGCAGCCGGGACAAATTTAGCATTCAGTACTTC	CASSRDKFSIQYF
-	TRBV12-3/TRBV12-4	TRBJ2-3	-	TGTGCCAGCAGCTACCACTGGTCAGCGGGCACAGATACGCAGTATTTT	CASSYHWSAGTDTQYF
many	TRBV7-9	TRBJ2-5	-	TGTGCCAGCAGGGCCGGGACAAACCAAGAGACCCAGTACTTC	CASRAGTNQETQYF
-	TRBV9	TRBJ2-3	-	TGTGCCAGCAGCGCGTGGGGCGGGGACACAGATACGCAGTATTTT	CASSAWGGDTDTQYF
many	TRBV4-3	TRBJ1-1	-	TGCGCCAGCAGCCAAGAGTCGGACACTGAAGCTTTCTTT	CASSQESDTEAFF
-	TRBV19	TRBJ2-3	-	TGTGCCAGTAGTATAGGCCTGAGGCAGGTCCGCGCAGATACGCAGTATTTT	CASSIGLRQVRADTQYF
-	TRBV20-1	TRBJ2-1	-	TGCAGTGCTCAAGTGGGGGGGGCCCCCTACAATGAGCAGTTCTTC	CSAQVGGAPYNEQFF
-	TRBV6-2/TRBV6-3	TRBJ1-1	-	TGTGCCAGCACCTCTCAAGCTTTCTTT	CASTSQAFF
few	TRBV27	TRBJ2-3	TRBD2	TGTGCCAGCAGCCTAGTAGCGGGGACCGGCGATACGCAGTATTTT	CASSLVAGTGDTQYF
-	TRBV6-4	TRBJ2-3	TRBD1	TGTGCCAGCAGTGTTGGGACAGCAATCACAGATACGCAGTATTTT	CASSVGTAITDTQYF
-	TRBV7-8	TRBJ2-1	-	TGTGCCAGCAGCCCCCGGTGGGACAATGAGCAGTTCTTC	CASSPRWDNEQFF
-	TRBV20-1	TRBJ1-3	-	TGCAGTGCCGCCGAGGGGCTTACTGGAAACACCATATATTTT	CSAAEGLTGNTIYF
few	TRBV20-1	TRBJ2-7	TRBD1	TGCAGTGCGGAAGATTACAGGGGGGACTACGAGCAGTACTTC	CSAEDYRGDYEQYF
-	TRBV7-2	TRBJ2-7	-	TGTGCCAGCAGGCCGGCCCATAGCTCCTACGAGCAGTACTTC	CASRPAHSSYEQYF
few	TRBV20-1	TRBJ2-5	-	TGCAGTGCTAGCCTCGGCGGTGCCACCCAAGAGACCCAGTACTTC	CSASLGGATQETQYF
many	TRBV24-1	TRBJ2-2	TRBD1	TGTGCCACCGGGACAGGGGACACCGGGGAGCTGTTTTTT	CATGTGDTGELFF
-	TRBV2	TRBJ2-1	TRBD2	TGTGCCAGCAGGCTCCCGAGCGGGAGTAATGAGCAGTTCTTC	CASRLPSGSNEQFF
few	TRBV7-9	TRBJ1-1	TRBD1	TGTGCCAGCAGCCCAGGGACAGGGTGGACTGAAGCTTTCTTT	CASSPGTGWTEAFF
few	TRBV4-3	TRBJ2-3	-	TGCGCCAGCAGCCAAGACAAGCCCCCCACAGATACGCAGTATTTT	CASSQDKPPTDTQYF
few	TRBV7-2	TRBJ2-3	TRBD2	TGTGCCAGCAGCTTATTTACCCCGACTAGCGGGGTAGAAGATACGCAGTATTTT	CASSLFTPTSGVEDTQYF
many	TRBV5-1	TRBJ2-1	TRBD1	TGCGCCAGCAGCTTTCTTGGACAGGGCTCCTACAATGAGCAGTTCTTC	CASSFLGQGSYNEQFF
-	TRBV7-9	TRBJ1-1	-	TGTGCCAGCAGCTTACGGGTACATGGGAACACTGAAGCTTTCTTT	CASSLRVHGNTEAFF
-	TRBV28	TRBJ1-1	-	TGTGCCAGCAGGGCAGCCGGACAGTTGAACACTGAAGCTTTCTTT	CASRAAGQLNTEAFF
few	TRBV7-3	TRBJ2-2	-	TGTGCCAGCAGCTTCGCAGGCGGGGACACCGGGGAGCTGTTTTTT	CASSFAGGDTGELFF
few	TRBV7-6	TRBJ2-3	-	TGTGCCAGCAGACAAACCCTGAGTGGACAAGATACGCAGTATTTT	CASRQTLSGQDTQYF
-	TRBV6-2/TRBV6-3	TRBJ2-3	TRBD1	TGTGCCAGCACGATCGCCCGGCCGGGACAGGTGGGCACAGATACGCAGTATTTT	CASTIARPGQVGTDTQYF
-	TRBV6-5	TRBJ1-2	TRBD1	TGTGCCAGCAGTTACTCCTACAGGGGGACCTATGGCTACACCTTC	CASSYSYRGTYGYTF
few	TRBV20-1	TRBJ2-2	-	TGCAGTGCTAGAGACTACACCGGGGAGCTGTTTTTT	CSARDYTGELFF
-	TRBV29-1	TRBJ2-3	TRBD2	TGCAGCCTTGGGCCTAGCGGCCGGGTAGATACGCAGTATTTT	CSLGPSGRVDTQYF
-	TRBV7-9	TRBJ1-2	-	TGTGCCAGCAGCAGGGGCAGGGAGGCTGGCTACACCTTC	CASSRGREAGYTF
-	TRBV11-2	TRBJ2-2	-	TGTGCCAGCAGCTTAGAGCAGGGACGGAACACCGGGGAGCTGTTTTTT	CASSLEQGRNTGELFF
-	TRBV6-2/TRBV6-3	TRBJ2-5	-	TGTGCCAGCAGTTCCCGGGAAGAGACCCAGTACTTC	CASSSREETQYF
-	TRBV7-2	TRBJ2-7	TRBD2	TGTGCCAGCAGCGTATTAGCGGGGGAACCCTACGAGCAGTACTTC	CASSVLAGEPYEQYF
few	TRBV7-8	TRBJ1-6	-	TGTGCCAGCAGCTTAGAGGACTTTAGAAGCTCCTATAATTCACCCCTCCACTTT	CASSLEDFRSSYNSPLHF
-	TRBV6-2/TRBV6-3	TRBJ2-2	TRBD2	TGTGCCAGCACCGTGGGGGGGTCGGCCGGGGAGCTGTTTTTT	CASTVGGSAGELFF
-	TRBV6-2/TRBV6-3	TRBJ1-6	TRBD1	TGTGCCAGCAGTTCACGGGACAGGATTGATTCACCCCTCCACTTT	CASSSRDRIDSPLHF
few	TRBV27	TRBJ2-5	-	TGTGCCAGCAATTCCGGGGACCTCGAGACCCAGTACTTC	CASNSGDLETQYF
few	TRBV20-1	TRBJ1-1	-	TGCAGTGCTAGAAAGATCCACAACACTGAAGCTTTCTTT	CSARKIHNTEAFF
-	TRBV7-2	TRBJ2-1	-	TGTGCCAGCACCTGGGGACTCTCCTACAATGAGCAGTTCTTC	CASTWGLSYNEQFF
-	TRBV12-3/TRBV12-4	TRBJ1-6	-	TGTGCCAGCAGTTTATCCCAGGTCTATAATTCACCCCTCCACTTT	CASSLSQVYNSPLHF
-	TRBV2	TRBJ1-5	-	TGTGCCAGCAAGGCAGGGTTTCAGCCCCAGCATTTT	CASKAGFQPQHF
-	TRBV29-1	TRBJ2-5	-	TGCAGCGTTTCGACACGGACCCAGTACTTC	CSVSTRTQYF
few	TRBV12-3/TRBV12-4	TRBJ2-5	-	TGTGCCAGCAGTTCCCCTCAAATGGGGACCCAGTACTTC	CASSSPQMGTQYF
few	TRBV11-2	TRBJ1-6	-	TGTGCCAGCAGCTTAGCCGGCAGAGTTAATTCACCCCTCCACTTT	CASSLAGRVNSPLHF
once	TRBV18	TRBJ1-2	TRBD1	TGTGCCAGCTCACCACCCCGGGGACAGCTTAACGGCTACACCTTC	CASSPPRGQLNGYTF
few	TRBV11-2	TRBJ2-1	-	TGTGCCAGCAGAAGCTGGCCCATGATGGGGGCGGGAAATGAGCAGTTCTTC	CASRSWPMMGAGNEQFF
few	TRBV7-2	TRBJ2-3	-	TGTGCCAGCAGCTTTGTGGGGGGCCCCACAGATACGCAGTATTTT	CASSFVGGPTDTQYF
-	TRBV20-1	TRBJ1-1	TRBD1	TGCAGTGCTAGGGGGGGGACAGTGAACACTGAAGCTTTCTTT	CSARGGTVNTEAFF
many	TRBV6-1	TRBJ2-1	TRBD2	TGTGCCAGCAGCCAGACTAGCGGGGGGTACAATGAGCAGTTCTTC	CASSQTSGGYNEQFF
-	TRBV28	TRBJ2-3	TRBD2	TGTGCCAGCAGCATTAGCGGGGGGCCTAGCACAGATACGCAGTATTTT	CASSISGGPSTDTQYF
-	TRBV6-2/TRBV6-3	TRBJ1-1	-	TGTGCCAGCAGTTACTCGAAAGCAAACACTGAAGCTTTCTTT	CASSYSKANTEAFF